The TCR beta chain described here comes from a study of blood T cell repertoires in COVID-19. Study-wide context: T cells, B-cell-depleted T cells, or PBMCs supplied cDNA or gDNA.

Authors' processing steps: Estimates of nucleated cell counts were drawn from the amplification of reference gene primers. TCRdb's table, derived via immunoSEQ multiplex PCR, lists solely in-frame clones and lacks some. D and trimming were read from the DNA, whereas the V and J calls and clone size are those reported in that table. The data show tens of thousands of clones, around four fifths seen once. J lost 6 bases, V lost 6 bases, and 8 bases had no gene match. CDR3 length equals 15 residues. Germline lookup yields CDR1 SGHAT and CDR2 FQNNGV. The clonotype originates from a woman in her sixties or seventies with active or convalescent COVID-19. This rearrangement joins TRBV11-2 to TRBJ2-3; TRBD1 matches at 11 bases. Sequences were obtained from peripheral blood. DNA of the CDR3: TGTGCCAGCAGACCCCCGGGACAGGGGGTGGATACGCAGTATTTT. It encodes CASRPPGQGVDTQYF.